Included here is one TCR beta chain sequence, with context. Its antigen is currently unknown. Produced via immunoSEQ multiplex PCR; TCRdb's table is partial and in-frame only. The sample consists of 8,500 to 10,000 clones, roughly 72% of them appearing once. The data belong to a study of T cell clones after liver transplantation. Overall study findings and caveats: Compared with third party-reactive sequences, donor-reactive ones declined more, independent of withdrawal success.

This CDR3 contains 15 residues. Trimming removed 3 bases from V and 7 bases from J, with 18 bases in between. Germline V lookup: CDR1 LNHDA, CDR2 SQIVND (reference sequence). Unstimulated PBMCs were sorted into CD3+CD4+ and CD3+CD8+ populations. The V and J genes are TRBV19 and TRBJ1-2; a weak D match, TRBD1 (5 bases). The sample here was CD8+ T cells from blood, taken at the 15-month timepoint. This TCR came from a human patient who received a liver transplant. Some T cells may have originated in the graft donor. CDR3 DNA: TGTGCCAGTAGTATCCTCGCCGTGGACACCGCTGGCTACACCTTC. Translated: CASSILAVDTAGYTF.